This TCR beta chain was profiled in a study of shared clonotypes between healthy human individuals. Notes on the study in general: Donor clonotype sharing was expected to depend on sequencing depth.

This clone was seen only once. Its matching antigen is unknown. Across several immunoSEQ plates, the genomic DNA of each subset was split evenly. Sequencing was performed with immunoSEQ multiplex PCR; in TCRdb, only in-frame clones are kept and a portion is missing. This repertoire shows about 1.5 million clones, 95% to 99% found once; its top ten account for roughly 0.45%. In the CD4+ fraction, cells were divided into CD45RA+ naive and CD45RA-negative memory subsets. The J segment lost 2 bases and the V segment lost 1 base, leaving 10 bases of the junction unmatched. From germline, CDR1 is SGHTA and CDR2 FQGNSA. This CDR3 has 18 residues.

Material: naive CD4+ T cells sorted from blood. Indicated subset: CD45RA+ positively selected. This clonotype was sampled from a man under 40 in good health. The chain couples TRBV7-2 to TRBJ2-7; 11 positions match TRBD2. The CDR3 spells CASSLVFLAGGRPYEQYF. CDR3 nucleotides: TGTGCCAGCAGCTTAGTGTTCCTAGCGGGAGGACGGCCCTACGAGCAGTACTTC.